These 32 T cell receptor beta chains share one sample of origin, sequenced in a study of T cell responses to AZD1222 COVID-19 vaccine. Profiling relied on immunoSEQ multiplex PCR, and the TCRdb table lists in-frame clones only, not all of them. Of around 70,000 clones detected, 87% appear once; the ten largest clones hold roughly 1.3%. Sequencing used peripheral blood, obtained 28 days after the second AZD1222 dose. These TCRs come from an adult who received the AZD1222 COVID-19 vaccine.

The chain uses TRBV14 and TRBJ2-7; D is perhaps TRBD1 or TRBD2 (5 bases each). The length of the CDR3 is 16 residues. Trimming cost V 4 bases and J 3 bases, with 19 bases left between them. CDR1 and CDR2 (germline): SGHDN, FVKESK. The chain's CDR3 is CASSLRPSGASYEQYF. In nucleotides, the CDR3 is TGTGCCAGCAGCCTAAGACCCTCCGGGGCTAGCTACGAGCAGTACTTC.

The chain employs TRBV20-1 and TRBJ2-4; D is ambiguous. This CDR3 has 11 residues. The V end lost 4 bases, the J end lost 5 bases, and 6 bases lay between the germline ends. Per the germline V gene, CDR1 is DFQATT and CDR2 is SNEGSKA (reference sequence). CDR3 sequence reads: CSAKMENIQYF. In DNA form, the CDR3 reads TGCAGTGCTAAAATGGAAAACATTCAGTACTTC.

V and J are TRBV9 and TRBJ2-2, with D possibly TRBD1 on 6 matching bases. The CDR3 totals 16 residues. Trimming removed 0 bases from V and 5 bases from J, with 14 bases in between. Germline values: CDR1 SGDLS, CDR2 YYNGEE. This chain's CDR3 is CASSVGHVGGTGELFF. CDR3 DNA: TGTGCCAGCAGCGTAGGACACGTAGGGGGAACCGGGGAGCTGTTTTTT. Complete variable domain (other parts from reference TRBV9 and TRBJ2-2): DSGVTQTPKHLITATGQRVTLRCSPRSGDLSVYWYQQSLDQGLQFLIQYYNGEERAKGNILERFSAQQFPDLHSELNLSSLELGDSALYFCASSVGHVGGTGELFFGEGSRLTVL.

This chain links TRBV24-1 with TRBJ2-2; 14 bases match TRBD2. The V segment lost 4 bases and the J segment 7 bases; nucleotides outside the gene matches: 7. Germline values: CDR1 KGHDR, CDR2 SFDVKD. CDR3 size: 17 residues. CDR3: CATSDPGLAGDVGELFF. The CDR3 DNA reads as TGTGCCACCAGTGACCCGGGACTAGCGGGAGATGTCGGGGAGCTGTTTTTT.

In its sample, this clone was seen once. This chain links TRBV9 with TRBJ1-4; possibly TRBD1 for D (6 bases). Germline lookup yields CDR1 SGDLS and CDR2 YYNGEE. The CDR3 loop spans 17 amino acids. V gave up 4 bases and J gave up 4 bases, with 20 bases separating them. In DNA, the CDR3 is TGTGCCAGCAGCCGGCCCCCGGACAGCAGTGGTAATGAAAAACTGTTTTTT. Encoded protein: CASSRPPDSSGNEKLFF.

CDR3 region: CASSYGQGRTEAFF. In DNA form, the CDR3 reads TGTGCCAGCAGCTACGGACAGGGTCGAACTGAAGCTTTCTTT. V and J are TRBV7-9 and TRBJ1-1; 8 positions agree with TRBD1. V was clipped by 4 bases and J by 5 bases; unmatched bases: 6. Germline assignment: CDR1 SEHNR and CDR2 FQNEAQ (reference sequence). The CDR3 totals 14 residues.

J is TRBJ1-2 and V is TRBV4-3; D is possibly TRBD1 (6 bases). Per the germline V gene, CDR1 is LGHNA and CDR2 is YSLEER. The CDR3 runs 16 residues. The V end lost 3 bases, the J end lost 4 bases, and 18 bases lay between the germline ends. The CDR3 sequence is CASSQDTGPLPYGYTF. The CDR3 DNA follows: TGCGCCAGCAGCCAGGACACAGGGCCCCTACCCTATGGCTACACCTTC.

The chain recombines TRBV7-2 with TRBJ2-5; D is perhaps TRBD1 (5 bases). This CDR3 is 13 amino acids long. Trimming removed 5 bases at V and 0 bases at J, with 7 bases between. CDR1 is SGHTA, CDR2 FQGNSA, per germline. The CDR3 here is CASSDRNQETQYF. CDR3 DNA: TGTGCCAGCAGCGACAGAAACCAAGAGACCCAGTACTTC.

This clone was seen once. The rearrangement uses TRBV19 and TRBJ2-1; D is perhaps TRBD2 (6 bases). The germline V gene has CDR1 LNHDA and CDR2 SQIVND (reference sequence). The CDR3 loop spans 15 amino acids. V was shortened by 4 bases and J by 4 bases, with 14 bases between the two germline ends. The CDR3 DNA is TGTGCCAGTAGTAGGACGGGGGACGGTTACAATGAGCAGTTCTTC. Its translation: CASSRTGDGYNEQFF.

This clone was seen more than once but under ten times. The chain has TRBV24-1 and TRBJ1-4, with 7 positions matching TRBD1. The CDR3 is 14 residues long. Germline V gene lookup returns CDR1 KGHDR and CDR2 SFDVKD. With V trimmed by 8 bases and J by 5 bases, 7 bases remained unmatched. The CDR3 reads CATTTGSKNEKLFF. CDR3 sequence (DNA): TGTGCCACCACGACAGGGTCGAAGAATGAAAAACTGTTTTTT.

The chain uses TRBV6-5 and TRBJ1-5; 7 bases line up with TRBD1. Trimming cost V 0 bases and J 5 bases; bases outside gene matches: 1. The CDR3 is 14 amino acids. Germline V CDR1 and CDR2: MNHEY, SVGAGI. CDR3 sequence: CASSYSGGDQPQHF. The CDR3 region has the DNA TGTGCCAGCAGTTACTCAGGGGGCGATCAGCCCCAGCATTTT.

The genes are TRBV19 and TRBJ2-1, with 11 bases that match TRBD2. The CDR3 covers 18 residues. Germline CDR1 reads LNHDA; CDR2 reads SQIVND (reference sequence). V shed 7 bases and J 9 bases; nucleotides not matched to a gene: 20. The CDR3 sequence is CASNPGASGRSRRGEQFF. The CDR3 region has the DNA TGTGCCAGTAATCCAGGGGCTAGCGGGAGGTCCAGACGCGGTGAGCAGTTCTTC.

The rearrangement joins TRBV12-3 or TRBV12-4 to TRBJ2-1; no clear D gene. The CDR3 is 13 amino acids. Trimming cost V 2 bases and J 4 bases, with 6 bases left between them. The CDR3 reads CASSLLQYNEQFF. The CDR3 region has the DNA TGTGCCAGCAGTTTACTACAGTACAATGAGCAGTTCTTC.

V is TRBV7-3 and J is TRBJ2-6, with 7 nucleotides matching TRBD1. The CDR3 is 18 residues long. V shed 3 bases, J shed 0 bases, and the junction held 8 bases outside the gene matches. Per the germline V gene, CDR1 is SGHTA and CDR2 is FQGTGA. The CDR3, as DNA: TGTGCCAGCAGCTTCGGGGACAGACCGAGCTCTGGGGCCAACGTCCTGACTTTC. This encodes CASSFGDRPSSGANVLTF.

The gene calls are TRBV10-3 and TRBJ1-1, with TRBD1 matching over 7 bases. The CDR3 has 14 residues. V shed 8 bases, J shed 1 base, and the junction held 7 bases outside the gene matches. Per germline, CDR1 ENHRY and CDR2 SYGVKD. DNA of the CDR3: TGTGCCATCGGCCCGGGACAGCCGAACACTGAAGCTTTCTTT. It specifies CAIGPGQPNTEAFF.

DNA of the CDR3: TGTGCCAGCAGCTTAATAGAAGGATTTTCCACCTACACCTTC. Translation: CASSLIEGFSTYTF. This chain joins TRBV7-8 and TRBJ1-2; no firm D call. In germline, CDR1 is SGHVS, CDR2 FQNEAQ. V lost 2 bases and J 10 bases, leaving 17 bases between the germline ends. CDR3 length: 14 amino acids. The full variable domain, in which reference TRBV7-8 and TRBJ1-2 provide the parts outside the CDR3, is GAGVSQSPRYKVAKRGQDVALRCDPISGHVSLFWYQQALGQGPEFLTYFQNEAQLDKSGLPSDRFFAERPEGSVSTLKIQRTQQEDSAVYLCASSLIEGFSTYTFGSGTRLTVV.

The chain links TRBV6-5 to TRBJ2-5; a possible D gene is TRBD1 (6 bases). The CDR3 runs 14 residues. CDR1 MNHEY and CDR2 SVGAGI come from the germline V gene. V was pared by 8 bases and J by 4 bases, with 17 bases between. The CDR3 loop is CASGQGSVLETQYF. DNA for the CDR3: TGTGCCAGCGGCCAGGGGAGCGTCTTAGAGACCCAGTACTTC.

The V call is TRBV6-5, the J call TRBJ2-1, with TRBD1 matching over 7 bases. Germline CDR1 is MNHEY and CDR2 is SVGAGI. The CDR3 sequence is 14 residues long. The ends lost 7 bases at V and 6 bases at J; junction bases unmatched: 9. CDR3 sequence reads: CASMDEGARNEQFF. The CDR3, as DNA: TGTGCCAGCATGGATGAGGGGGCGCGCAATGAGCAGTTCTTC.

The V and J genes are TRBV6-6 and TRBJ2-5; 8 bases map to TRBD2. Trimming removed 3 bases from V and 2 bases from J; junction bases left unmatched: 2. The CDR3 is made up of 14 amino acids. Germline CDR1 and CDR2: MNHNY and SVGAGI (reference sequence). The CDR3 DNA reads as TGTGCCAGCAGTTATGGACTAGCACAAGAGACCCAGTACTTC. Translated, it gives CASSYGLAQETQYF.

V is TRBV30 and J is TRBJ2-3; the D gene is possibly TRBD1 (6 bases). V was pared by 7 bases and J by 4 bases, with 12 bases between. From germline, CDR1 is GTSNPN and CDR2 SVGIG (reference sequence). The CDR3 length is 12 residues. This chain's CDR3 is CASGQNADTQYF. For the CDR3, the DNA is TGTGCCTCTGGACAGAATGCAGATACGCAGTATTTT.

This chain joins TRBV6-2 or TRBV6-3 and TRBJ2-1, with unresolved D. Germline CDR1 MNHEY, CDR2 SVGEGT. Between the trimmed V and J ends, which lost 4 bases and 2 bases, there was a span of 12 bases. The CDR3 consists of 15 residues. Written as DNA, the CDR3 is TGTGCCAGCAGTTCAACTGACCACCCCTACAATGAGCAGTTCTTC. Residues: CASSSTDHPYNEQFF.

The chain is built from TRBV18 and TRBJ1-6; TRBD1 agrees at 8 bases. This CDR3 spans 16 amino acids. Trimming cost V 3 bases and J 3 bases; bases outside gene matches: 4. CDR1 and CDR2 (germline): KGHSH, LQKENI. CDR3 DNA sequence: TGTGCCAGCTCACCGTCAGGGGGCCTCTATAATTCACCCCTCCACTTT. Protein sequence: CASSPSGGLYNSPLHF.

The chain has TRBV3-1 (or the pseudogene TRBV3-2) and TRBJ1-1, with unresolved D. The CDR3 is 14 residues long. V lost 1 base, J lost 0 bases, and 6 bases lay in between. Germline V gene sequence: CDR1 LGHDT, CDR2 YNNKEL (reference sequence). The CDR3 nucleotides read TGTGCCAGCAGCCAAGTTATAATGAACACTGAAGCTTTCTTT. Translated, it gives CASSQVIMNTEAFF.

The gene calls are TRBV2 and TRBJ1-5; D not resolved. Germline loops: CDR1 SNHLY, CDR2 FYNNEI. V was pared by 3 bases and J by 2 bases, with 11 bases between. The CDR3 sequence is 15 residues long. The CDR3 coding sequence is TGTGCCAGCAGTGATCGCCTCTTGGGCAATCAGCCCCAGCATTTT. As protein: CASSDRLLGNQPQHF.

The chain uses TRBV18 and TRBJ1-2; no reliable D call. The germline V and J ends were trimmed by 6 bases and 8 bases, with 16 bases remaining between them. Germline CDR1 is KGHSH and CDR2 is LQKENI. The CDR3 totals 13 residues. CDR3 region: CASSSADLVGYTF. CDR3 nucleotide sequence: TGTGCCAGCTCCTCAGCGGACTTGGTCGGCTACACCTTC.

Regarding this clone: Within the sample, other DNA sequences also encode this same CDR3. This chain connects TRBV19 to TRBJ1-1, with D tentatively TRBD1 (5 bases). The CDR3 totals 15 residues. The germline V gene encodes CDR1 LNHDA and CDR2 SQIVND (reference sequence). Deletions cut 3 bases from V and 1 base from J, with 12 bases between. Here the CDR3 DNA reads TGTGCCAGTAGTATTAGACGCAGGGAGAACACTGAAGCTTTCTTT. As protein: CASSIRRRENTEAFF.

V gene TRBV30 combines with J gene TRBJ1-6; 7 bases agree with TRBD1. CDR1 is GTSNPN, CDR2 SVGIG, per germline (reference sequence). V shed 1 base and J 5 bases; nucleotides not matched to a gene: 5. This CDR3 contains 15 residues. In DNA form, the CDR3 reads TGTGCCTGGAGTGGCAACAGGGGTAATAATTCACCCCTCCACTTT. Its protein is CAWSGNRGNNSPLHF.

The chain employs TRBV27 and TRBJ1-5; D is perhaps TRBD1 (5 bases). V was trimmed by 5 bases and J by 5 bases, leaving 13 bases between them. The CDR3 contains 14 residues. Per the germline V gene, CDR1 is MNHEY and CDR2 is SMNVEV (reference sequence). Written as DNA, the CDR3 is TGTGCCAGCAGTCCCCTTCGGGGGTATCAGCCCCAGCATTTT. Translated: CASSPLRGYQPQHF.

This clone was observed once. V and J are TRBV5-1 and TRBJ1-2; maybe TRBD1 (5 bases). The germline CDR1 and CDR2 sequences are SGHRS and YFSETQ. V lost 2 bases, J lost 0 bases, and 11 bases lay in between. The CDR3 runs to 15 residues. The CDR3 is CASSFVRGANYGYTF. The CDR3 DNA reads TGCGCCAGCAGCTTTGTGAGGGGAGCTAACTATGGCTACACCTTC.

This sequence joins TRBV4-2 and TRBJ1-5; 9 bases align to TRBD1. Trimming took 0 bases from V and 6 from J; bases not matched to a gene: 6. Germline CDR1 and CDR2: LGHNA and YNFKEQ. The CDR3 has 16 amino acids. The CDR3 reads CASSQDSQGAFQPQHF. The CDR3 nucleotides read TGTGCCAGCAGCCAAGATTCACAGGGGGCTTTTCAGCCCCAGCATTTT.

V and J are TRBV3-1 (or the pseudogene TRBV3-2) and TRBJ2-1; 14 bases match TRBD2. Losses at the gene ends were 4 bases for V and 9 bases for J; bases not matched to a gene: 14. CDR3 length: 18 amino acids. Germline-derived CDR1 and CDR2 are LGHDT and YNNKEL (reference sequence). The CDR3 spells CASSLTTSGRALVGEQFF. The DNA of the CDR3 is TGTGCCAGCAGCCTGACGACTAGCGGGAGGGCCCTCGTAGGTGAGCAGTTCTTC.

V gene TRBV7-9 combines with J gene TRBJ1-1; D remains unclear. The V and J ends lost 3 bases and 7 bases respectively, with 18 bases between them. CDR3 size: 15 residues. Germline V gene lookup returns CDR1 SEHNR and CDR2 FQNEAQ (reference sequence). The chain's CDR3 is CASSLANSAWGEAFF. CDR3 bases: TGTGCCAGCAGCTTGGCCAACAGCGCTTGGGGTGAAGCTTTCTTT.